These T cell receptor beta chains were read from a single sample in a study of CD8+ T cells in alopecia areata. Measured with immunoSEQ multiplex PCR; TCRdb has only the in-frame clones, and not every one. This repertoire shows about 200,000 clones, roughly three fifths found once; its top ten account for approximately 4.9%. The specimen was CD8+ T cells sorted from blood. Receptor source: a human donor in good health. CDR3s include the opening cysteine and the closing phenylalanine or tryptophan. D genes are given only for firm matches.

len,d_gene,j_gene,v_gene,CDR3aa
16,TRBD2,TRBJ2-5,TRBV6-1,CASSEAVGGGLETQYF
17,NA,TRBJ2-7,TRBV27,CASSPRARTTLHYEQYF
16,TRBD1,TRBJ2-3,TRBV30,CAGHEDWTGGPDTQYF
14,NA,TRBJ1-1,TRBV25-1,CASSATCGFTEAFF
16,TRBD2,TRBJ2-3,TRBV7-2,CASSGWERGGTDTQYF
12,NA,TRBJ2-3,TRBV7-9,CASRSSTDTQYF
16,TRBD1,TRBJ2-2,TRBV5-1,CASSNYRGPNTGELFF
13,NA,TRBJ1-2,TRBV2,CASSGTANYGYTF
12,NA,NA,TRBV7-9,CASSLGTREQFF
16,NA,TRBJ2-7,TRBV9,CASSARDDGPSYEQYF
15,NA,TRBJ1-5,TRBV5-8,CASSLVAFNDQPQHF
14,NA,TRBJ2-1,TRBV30,CAWTHQSSYNEQFF
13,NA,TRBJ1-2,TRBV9,CASSLGGDYGYTF
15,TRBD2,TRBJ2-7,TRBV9,CASSEGAGSSYEQYF
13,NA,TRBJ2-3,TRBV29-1,CSVEDRISDTQYF
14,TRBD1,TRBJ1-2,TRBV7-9,CASSPGTGGYGYTF
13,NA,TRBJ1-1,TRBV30,CAWSVQTNTEAFF
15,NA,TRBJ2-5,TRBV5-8,CASSAFAGVQETQYF
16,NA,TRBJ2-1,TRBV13,CASSLGRDTWYNEQFF
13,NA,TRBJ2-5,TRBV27,CASSPLPGETQYF
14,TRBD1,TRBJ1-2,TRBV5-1,CASSLATGGEGYTF
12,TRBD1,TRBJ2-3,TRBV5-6,CASSDSGTGPSF
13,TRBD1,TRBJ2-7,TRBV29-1,CSAGTGDYYEQYF
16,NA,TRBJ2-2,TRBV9,CASSPSGTGNTGELFF
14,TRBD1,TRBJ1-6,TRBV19,CASSTGQVIAPLHF
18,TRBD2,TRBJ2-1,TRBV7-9,CASSSGLAGASSYNEQFF
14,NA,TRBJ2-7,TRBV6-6,CASSPEPTVYEQYF
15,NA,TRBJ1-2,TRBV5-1,CASSLDESGVRGYTF
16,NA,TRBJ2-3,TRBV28,CASSLWAGQSTDTQYF
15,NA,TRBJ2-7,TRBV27,CASSLRARGSDEQYF
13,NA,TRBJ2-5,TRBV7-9,CASSSMYQETQYF
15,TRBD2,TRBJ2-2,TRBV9,CASSVATSGYRELFF
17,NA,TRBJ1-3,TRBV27,CASSPGVPGLSGNTIYF
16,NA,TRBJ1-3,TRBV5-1,CASSFLGEISGNTIYF
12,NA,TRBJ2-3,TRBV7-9,CASSLSPWTQYF
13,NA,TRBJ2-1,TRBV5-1,CASSLVSLNEQFF
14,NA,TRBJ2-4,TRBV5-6,CASSTGDLDLALGF
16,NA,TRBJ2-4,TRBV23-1,CASSSFFGRRRNIQYF
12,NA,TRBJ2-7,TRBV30,CAWSAGSYEQYF
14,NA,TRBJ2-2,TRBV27,CASSSRTLGGELFF
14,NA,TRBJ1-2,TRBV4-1,CASSLGPASHGYTF
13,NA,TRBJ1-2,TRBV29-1,CSAQPQGREGYTF
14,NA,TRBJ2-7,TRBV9,CASSVGDMPAEQYF
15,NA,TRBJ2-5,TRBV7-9,CASSLALFGQETQYF
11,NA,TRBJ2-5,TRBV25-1,CASSDRETQYF
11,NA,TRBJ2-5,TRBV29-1,CSASKGETQYF
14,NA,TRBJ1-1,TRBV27,CASSSGLMNTEAFF
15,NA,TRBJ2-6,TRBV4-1,CASSPPGSGANVLTF
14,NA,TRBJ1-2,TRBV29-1,CSVEDRAGLGGYTF
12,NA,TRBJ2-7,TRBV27,CASSFTAYEQYF
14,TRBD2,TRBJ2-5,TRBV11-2,CASSPRTSGETQYF
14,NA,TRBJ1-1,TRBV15,CATRSSGDGFKAFF
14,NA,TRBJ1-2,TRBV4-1,CASSQVGGDYGYTF
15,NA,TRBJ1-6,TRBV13,CASSSVGEIVSPLHF